This entry lists 8 T cell receptor beta chains sequenced from one sample in a study of blood T cells in healthy people across ages. The use of a sample-barcoded 5' primer and a J-beta primer mix characterized a second PCR of about 6 to 12 cycles. TCRdb reprocessed the 5' RACE reads with MiXCR, giving one entry per CDR3 protein. The sample contains about 380,000 distinct CDR3 sequences, about 49% of which appear only once. Specimen: blood. All receptors come from a man in his sixties in good health.

The genes are TRBV20-1 and TRBJ2-7; 7 bases line up with TRBD1. The V segment lost 0 bases and the J segment 0 bases; nucleotides outside the gene matches: 8. The CDR3 consists of 16 residues. Germline V gene lookup returns CDR1 DFQATT and CDR2 SNEGSKA (reference sequence). CDR3 loop: CSARDQNRGSSYEQYF. The CDR3 DNA reads TGCAGTGCTAGAGATCAGAACAGGGGTAGCTCCTACGAGCAGTACTTC.

This clonotype was seen at least ten times. The chain employs TRBV20-1 and TRBJ1-4; D perhaps matches TRBD1 (5 bases). Per the germline V gene, CDR1 is DFQATT and CDR2 is SNEGSKA (reference sequence). Trimming stripped 4 bases from V and 2 bases from J, with 8 bases between. The CDR3 loop spans 13 amino acids. CDR3 amino acids: CSATGSTNEKLFF. CDR3 in DNA: TGCAGTGCTACAGGGAGCACTAATGAAAAACTGTTTTTT.

V and J are TRBV5-1 and TRBJ2-3; D remains unclear. The CDR3 contains 12 residues. Germline assignment: CDR1 SGHRS and CDR2 YFSETQ. With 3 bases removed from V and 6 bases from J, the gap between germline ends came to 8 bases. CDR3: CASSSTWDTQYF. Written as DNA, the CDR3 is TGCGCCAGCAGCTCCACTTGGGATACGCAGTATTTT.

The chain has TRBV24-1 and TRBJ2-3; D might be TRBD1 or TRBD2, each matching 7 bases. The CDR3 totals 15 residues. V was pared by 7 bases and J by 4 bases, with 17 bases between. From germline, CDR1 is KGHDR and CDR2 SFDVKD. The CDR3 region is CATRDARGGPDTQYF. The DNA for the CDR3 is TGTGCCACCAGGGATGCCAGGGGGGGACCAGATACGCAGTATTTT.

As to this clonotype: A read error is possible here, since a much larger clone lies one base away. This chain joins TRBV20-1 and TRBJ2-5; D not resolved. V lost 1 base to trimming and J lost 11 bases, with 11 bases between them. There are 11 residues in the CDR3. In germline, CDR1 is DFQATT, CDR2 SNEGSKA (reference sequence). The CDR3: CSARVPVEQYF. The CDR3 DNA follows: TGCAGTGCTAGAGTCCCCGTTGAGCAGTACTTC.

The chain couples TRBV5-1 to TRBJ2-3; TRBD2 matches 10 bases. The V and J ends lost 2 bases and 4 bases, in that order; junction bases with no gene match: 1. The CDR3 is 14 residues long. Germline values: CDR1 SGHRS, CDR2 YFSETQ. The CDR3 here is CASSFLAGADTQYF. CDR3 DNA: TGCGCCAGCAGCTTCCTAGCGGGAGCAGATACGCAGTATTTT.

There are a few counts of this clonotype. The chain links TRBV11-2 to TRBJ2-1, with 12 bases matching TRBD1. Germline lookup yields CDR1 SGHAT and CDR2 FQNNGV. This CDR3 region has 17 residues. Germline trimming cut 6 bases from V and 6 bases from J; bases unmatched to any gene: 12. The CDR3 here is CASRPGTGGVSVNEQFF. The CDR3 DNA reads as TGTGCCAGCAGACCCGGGACAGGGGGCGTATCGGTCAATGAGCAGTTCTTC.

This clonotype was counted ten times or more. CDR3 amino acids: CSVRAALAKNIQYF. The CDR3 DNA reads TGCAGCGTTAGGGCGGCCCTAGCCAAAAACATTCAGTACTTC. The chain couples TRBV29-1 to TRBJ2-4; D uncertain. The CDR3 covers 14 residues. V shed 5 bases and J shed 0 bases, with 11 bases lying between them. CDR1 is SQVTM and CDR2 is ANQGSEA in the germline V gene.